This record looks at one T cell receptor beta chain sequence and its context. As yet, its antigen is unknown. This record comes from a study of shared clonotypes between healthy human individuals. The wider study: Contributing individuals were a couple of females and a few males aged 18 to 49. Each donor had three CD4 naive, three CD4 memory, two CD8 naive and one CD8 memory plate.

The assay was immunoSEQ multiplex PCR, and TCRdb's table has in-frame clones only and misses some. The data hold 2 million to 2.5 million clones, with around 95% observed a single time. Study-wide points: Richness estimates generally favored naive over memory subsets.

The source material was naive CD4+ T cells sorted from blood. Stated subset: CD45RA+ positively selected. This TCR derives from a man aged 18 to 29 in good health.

The CDR3 region is CSVAPDKNIQYF. As DNA, the CDR3 is TGCAGCGTTGCGCCGGACAAAAACATTCAGTACTTC. J is TRBJ2-4 and V is TRBV29-1; D call uncertain. V lost 4 bases and J lost 3, with 7 bases in between. Germline CDR1 and CDR2: SQVTM and ANQGSEA. CDR3 size: 12 residues.